One and the same sample provided the 8 T cell receptor beta chains below, sequenced in a study of cytomegalovirus exposure and HLA in healthy donors. Both 60 Vbeta primers and 13 Jbeta primers went into the PCR. This table comes from immunoSEQ multiplex PCR, and its TCRdb copy is limited to in-frame clones, with some not included. Of some 190,000 clones detected, around four fifths appear once; the ten largest clones hold 0.95% to 1.5%. Sequenced material: PBMCs. These receptors came from a boy between 2 and 10 years old in good health and CMV-seronegative.

The gene calls are TRBV6-5 and TRBJ2-3; the D gene is possibly TRBD2 (6 bases). Germline values: CDR1 MNHEY, CDR2 SVGAGI. This CDR3 spans 15 amino acids. V was shortened by 11 bases and J by 2 bases, with 20 bases between the two germline ends. DNA of the CDR3: TGTGCCGGGATGGGAGGCCCTAAACCCACAGATACGCAGTATTTT. Translation gives CAGMGGPKPTDTQYF.

The chain recombines TRBV5-5 with TRBJ1-4; D is unresolved. The CDR3 spans 14 residues. Germline V gene data show CDR1 as SGHKS and CDR2 as YYEKEE (reference sequence). Trimming cost V 1 base and J 0 bases, with 4 bases left between them. CDR3 bases: TGTGCCAGCAGCTTGACAACAACTAATGAAAAACTGTTTTTT. It is translated as CASSLTTTNEKLFF.

The chain recombines TRBV4-1 with TRBJ2-5; weak D call: TRBD1 (5 bases). The better agreement between TRBJ2-7 and the DNA end casts doubt on the J call. This CDR3 region has 15 residues. Germline assignment: CDR1 MGHRA and CDR2 YSYEKL. This chain's CDR3 is CASSQDPGITYEQYF. The CDR3 nucleotides are TGCGCCAGCAGCCAAGATCCAGGGATTACCTACGAGCAGTACTTC.

V gene TRBV15 combines with J gene TRBJ2-5; 8 positions match TRBD2. Germline trimming cut 0 bases from V and 1 base from J; bases unmatched to any gene: 7. Germline V gene data show CDR1 as LNHNV and CDR2 as YYDKDF (reference sequence). The CDR3 is 17 residues long. Written as DNA, the CDR3 is TGTGCCACCAGCAGAGATCTCCAGCGGGGGACCCAAGAGACCCAGTACTTC. This translates into CATSRDLQRGTQETQYF. Full variable domain (rest looked up from reference TRBV15 and TRBJ2-5): DAMVIQNPRYQVTQFGKPVTLSCSQTLNHNVMYWYQQKSSQAPKLLFHYYDKDFNNEADTPDNFQSRRPNTSFCFLDIRSPGLGDTAMYLCATSRDLQRGTQETQYFGPGTRLLVL.

The rearrangement joins TRBV7-2 to TRBJ1-2, with TRBD1 identical over 7 bases. The CDR3 contains 15 residues. From germline, CDR1 is SGHTA and CDR2 FQGNSA. With V trimmed by 0 bases and J by 8 bases, 9 bases remained unmatched. This CDR3 reads CASSLAPPGGGGYTF. The CDR3 bases are TGTGCCAGCAGCTTAGCCCCCCCAGGGGGTGGGGGCTACACCTTC.

J is TRBJ2-1 and V is TRBV6-1; D is perhaps TRBD2 (6 bases). Per germline, CDR1 MNHNS and CDR2 SASEGT. The length of the CDR3 is 13 residues. The V end lost 11 bases, the J end lost 10 bases, and 21 bases lay between the germline ends. The CDR3 reads CALGPGPRGEQFF. The CDR3 nucleotides read TGTGCCTTAGGACCAGGGCCACGGGGGGAGCAGTTCTTC.

The chain recombines TRBV30 with TRBJ2-2; TRBD2 matches at 16 bases. With V trimmed by 3 bases and J by 4 bases, 5 bases remained unmatched. The V gene's germline CDR1 is GTSNPN and CDR2 SVGIG (reference sequence). CDR3 length: 17 amino acids. The CDR3 here is CAWRGLAGGLSTGELFF. As DNA, the CDR3 is TGTGCCTGGAGGGGACTAGCGGGGGGGCTGAGCACCGGGGAGCTGTTTTTT.

This chain connects TRBV18 to TRBJ2-7; possible D gene TRBD2, 7 bases. From germline, CDR1 is KGHSH and CDR2 LQKENI. V gave up 4 bases and J gave up 2 bases, with 12 bases separating them. The CDR3 covers 14 residues. The DNA for the CDR3 is TGTGCCAGCTCACTTAGGGGGGGTCCCTACGAGCAGTACGTC. It translates to CASSLRGGPYEQYV.